This section outlines one TCR beta chain sequence together with its context. Source study methods: Nucleated cell number was recorded as an estimate derived from reference gene primer amplification. Method: immunoSEQ multiplex PCR; TCRdb's copy keeps in-frame clones and lacks some. V and J calls and clone size are given by that table; D and trimming were obtained from the DNA. The sample records about 120,000 clones, around nine tenths being singletons. This CDR3 region has 17 residues. The trim removed 1 base at V and 10 bases at J, leaving 12 bases unmatched. Germline-derived CDR1 and CDR2 are SGHAT and FQNNGV. The sample belongs to a study of blood T cell repertoires in COVID-19. Study-wide background: Samples taken during acute and convalescent COVID-19 were collected in the United States, Italy and Spain. PBMCs, B-cell-depleted T cells, or T cells were the source of the cDNA or gDNA that made up the material.

The receptor was isolated from a woman between 45 and 60 years old with acute or convalescent COVID-19. The chain recombines TRBV11-2 with TRBJ2-1; 11 nucleotides agree with TRBD2. The sequenced sample was peripheral blood. The CDR3 reads CASSLVAGGISVFEQFF. The CDR3 nucleotides read TGTGCCAGCAGCTTAGTAGCGGGAGGGATAAGTGTTTTCGAGCAGTTCTTC.